Below, 5 T cell receptor beta chains from the same sample are listed, as sequenced in a study of cytotoxic CD8 clonotypes in ibrutinib-treated CLL. TCRdb keeps only in-frame clones here, not all; method: immunoSEQ multiplex PCR. The table shows 130,000 to 150,000 clones, with approximately 90% occurring only once. Material: PBMCs, obtained after 12 months of ibrutinib treatment. All receptors come from a human donor with chronic lymphocytic leukemia.

The chain employs TRBV7-3 and TRBJ2-2; 12 bases map to TRBD2. With V trimmed by 5 bases and J by 6 bases, 13 bases remained unmatched. The CDR3 consists of 18 residues. Germline V CDR1 and CDR2: SGHTA, FQGTGA. The CDR3 here is CASSRDSSSGRAPGELFF. CDR3 nucleotides: TGTGCCAGCAGCCGGGATAGTTCTAGCGGGAGGGCCCCCGGGGAGCTGTTTTTT.

The gene calls are TRBV6-4 and TRBJ2-1; D is possibly TRBD2 (6 bases). CDR3 length: 14 residues. V shed 8 bases and J shed 4 bases, with 15 bases lying between them. Germline assignment: CDR1 MRHNA and CDR2 SNTAGT. CDR3 loop: CASRRGVAYNEQFF. The CDR3 DNA reads TGTGCCAGCCGTCGCGGGGTGGCTTACAATGAGCAGTTCTTC.

J is TRBJ2-7 and V is TRBV7-9, with 11 nucleotides matching TRBD2. The junction had 3 bases not matched to a gene; V was cut back by 4 bases and J by 4 bases. CDR3 length equals 14 residues. The V gene's germline CDR1 is SEHNR and CDR2 FQNEAQ (reference sequence). CDR3 coding DNA: TGTGCCAGCAGCTCAGGACTAGCGGGTTACGAGCAGTACTTC. It is translated as CASSSGLAGYEQYF.

The gene calls are TRBV5-1 and TRBJ2-1; D could derive from TRBD1 or TRBD2 (5 bases each). This CDR3 is built from 14 residues. V was clipped by 4 bases and J by 10 bases, with 18 bases between them. Germline-derived CDR1 and CDR2 are SGHRS and YFSETQ. The CDR3 region is CASSPNWDRREQFF. CDR3 nucleotide sequence: TGCGCCAGCAGCCCAAACTGGGACCGCCGGGAGCAGTTCTTC. The variable domain in full, completed from reference TRBV5-1 and TRBJ2-1, reads KAGVTQTPRYLIKTRGQQVTLSCSPISGHRSVSWYQQTPGQGLQFLFEYFSETQRNKGNFPGRFSGRQFSNSRSEMNVSTLELGDSALYLCASSPNWDRREQFFGPGTRLTVL.

The V and J genes are TRBV13 and TRBJ2-7, with no clear D. In germline, CDR1 is PRHDT, CDR2 FYEKMQ (reference sequence). V was trimmed by 0 bases and J by 5 bases, leaving 17 bases between them. The CDR3 has 16 amino acids. CDR3 region: CASSLGLTGGQNEQYF. The CDR3 DNA reads TGTGCCAGCAGCTTAGGTCTAACGGGTGGGCAGAACGAGCAGTACTTC.